Detailed here is one TCR beta chain. Given a much more abundant clone one base away, this may be a read error. TCRdb independently ran MiXCR on the 5' RACE reads; one entry per CDR3 protein. The repertoire consists of 5,500 to 6,000 distinct CDR3 sequences, with approximately 31% occurring once and the leading ten covering about 7.9%. The sequencing sample was made of memory CD4+ T cells sorted from a lymph node. The subset: memory CD4+ T cells, CD4+CD45RO+CD25-. This sequence originates from a female donor with breast cancer.

In nucleotides, the CDR3 is TGTGCCAGCAGCCCACAACCATTATCAGGCGCTGAAGCTCTCTTT. Amino acid sequence: CASSPQPLSGAEALF. The chain has TRBV7-3 and TRBJ1-1; D gene uncertain. Germline V gene sequence: CDR1 SGHTA, CDR2 FQGTGA. The CDR3 loop spans 15 amino acids.